The table lists the clone carrying this T cell receptor beta chain with a few counts. This specimen comes from a study of blood T cell repertoires in COVID-19. Study as a whole: Specimens from acute and convalescent COVID-19 originated in the United States, Italy and Spain. PBMCs, B-cell-depleted T cells, or T cells provided the cDNA or gDNA that made up the material.

In the original analysis: Estimated nucleated cell counts came from reference gene primer amplification. TCRdb's copy holds only in-frame clones and misses some; the assay was immunoSEQ multiplex PCR. Clone size and the V and J calls come from that table; the DNA yielded D and trimming. The sample includes about 59,000 clones, roughly 70% of them seen just once. The V gene's germline CDR1 is SGHDT and CDR2 YYEEEE. The CDR3 covers 13 residues. J lost 1 base, V lost 9 bases, and 5 bases had no gene match. This chain links TRBV5-6 with TRBJ2-3; 7 nucleotides line up with TRBD2. Sequenced: peripheral blood. The receptor comes from a woman in her seventies with acute or convalescent COVID-19. The CDR3 DNA is TGTGCCACCGGGGGGATGGGCACAGATACGCAGTATTTT. Translated: CATGGMGTDTQYF.